This record concerns one T cell receptor beta chain sequence. Antigen specificity is unknown. Germline trimming cut 3 bases from V and 0 bases from J; bases unmatched to any gene: 6. This CDR3 has 17 amino acids. The data belong to a study of identical twins. Study-wide results and caveats: Because invariant MAIT and iNKT cells could be present, zero-insertion analyses could be partly confounded.

Each CDR3 protein gets one entry after TCRdb re-called the 5' RACE reads with MiXCR. The table records 350,000 to 400,000 distinct CDR3 sequences, about 10% of them present only once. This rearrangement joins TRBV12-3 or TRBV12-4 to TRBJ2-1; 9 nucleotides agree with TRBD2. The clonotype originates from a woman between 45 and 65 years old in good health. Source material: naive T cells sorted from blood. CDR3 coding DNA: TGTGCCAGCAGTTTTCGTGTACTAGCGGGCTCCTACAATGAGCAGTTCTTC. The encoded protein is CASSFRVLAGSYNEQFF.